The source of this T cell receptor (beta chain) is a study of Ad26.COV2.S vaccination and SARS-CoV-2 variants. Study-level findings and limits: Comparability of non-spike TCR breadth was observed across vaccine and placebo recipients.

Concerning this clone: Antigen specificity is unknown.

The treatment denotes: 15 to 20 received Ad26.COV2.S at low or high dose, single or two shots; about 5 received placebo; per-sample allocation not given. Sampling happened 63 days after the first vaccine or placebo injection. The protocol was immunoSEQ multiplex PCR, while the TCRdb copy is restricted to in-frame clones and leaves out a portion. The sample has roughly 500,000 clones, around 88% seen once. The receptor was isolated from a person between 18 and 59 years old who received the Ad26.COV2.S COVID-19 vaccine or a placebo. The specimen comprised peripheral blood, sampled in a trial of Ad26.COV2.S vaccine versus placebo.

In DNA, the CDR3 is TGCGCCAGCAGCCAAGAGTCCGGGGGGAATCAGCCCCAGCATTTT. Translation: CASSQESGGNQPQHF. The chain combines TRBV4-3 with TRBJ1-5; maybe TRBD1 (5 bases). CDR3 length equals 15 residues. The germline V gene encodes CDR1 LGHNA and CDR2 YSLEER. Trimming cost V 0 bases and J 4 bases, with 10 bases left between them.